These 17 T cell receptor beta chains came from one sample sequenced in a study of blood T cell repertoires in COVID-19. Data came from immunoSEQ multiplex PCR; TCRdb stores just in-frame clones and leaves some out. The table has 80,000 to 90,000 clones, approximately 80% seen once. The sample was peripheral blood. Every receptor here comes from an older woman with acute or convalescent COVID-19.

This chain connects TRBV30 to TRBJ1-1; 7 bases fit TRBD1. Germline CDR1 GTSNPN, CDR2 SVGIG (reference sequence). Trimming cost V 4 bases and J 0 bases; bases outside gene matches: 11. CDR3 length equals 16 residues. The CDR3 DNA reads TGTGCCTGGACACCAGGGGGTCTCCTCATGAACACTGAAGCTTTCTTT. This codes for CAWTPGGLLMNTEAFF. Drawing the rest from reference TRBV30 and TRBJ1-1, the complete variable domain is SQTIHQWPATLVQPVGSPLSLECTVEGTSNPNLYWYRQAAGRGLQLLFYSVGIGQISSEVPQNLSASRPQDRQFILSSKKLLLSDSGFYLCAWTPGGLLMNTEAFFGQGTRLTVV.

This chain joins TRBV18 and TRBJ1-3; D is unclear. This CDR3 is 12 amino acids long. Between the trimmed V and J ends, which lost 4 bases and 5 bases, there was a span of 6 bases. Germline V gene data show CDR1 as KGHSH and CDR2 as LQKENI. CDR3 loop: CASSRERNTIYF. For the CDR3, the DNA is TGTGCCAGCTCACGGGAGCGAAACACCATATATTTT.

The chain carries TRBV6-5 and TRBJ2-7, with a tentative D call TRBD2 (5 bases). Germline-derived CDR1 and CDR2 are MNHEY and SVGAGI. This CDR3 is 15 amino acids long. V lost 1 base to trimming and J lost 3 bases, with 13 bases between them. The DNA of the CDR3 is TGTGCCAGCAGTTACTTCAGAGGGTCTATCTACGAGCAGTACTTC. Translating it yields CASSYFRGSIYEQYF.

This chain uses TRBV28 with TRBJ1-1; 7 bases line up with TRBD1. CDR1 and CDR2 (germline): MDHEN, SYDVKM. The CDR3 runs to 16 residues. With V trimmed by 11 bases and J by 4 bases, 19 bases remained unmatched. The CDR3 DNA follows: TGTGCCGTCCACCAGTACAAACAGGGGATCCTCACTGAAGCTTTCTTT. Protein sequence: CAVHQYKQGILTEAFF.

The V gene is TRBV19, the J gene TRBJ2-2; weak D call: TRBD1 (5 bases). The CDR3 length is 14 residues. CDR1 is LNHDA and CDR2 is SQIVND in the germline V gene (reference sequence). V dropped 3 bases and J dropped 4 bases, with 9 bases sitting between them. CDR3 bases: TGTGCCAGTAGTATCGACAGAATCACCGGGGAGCTGTTTTTT. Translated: CASSIDRITGELFF.

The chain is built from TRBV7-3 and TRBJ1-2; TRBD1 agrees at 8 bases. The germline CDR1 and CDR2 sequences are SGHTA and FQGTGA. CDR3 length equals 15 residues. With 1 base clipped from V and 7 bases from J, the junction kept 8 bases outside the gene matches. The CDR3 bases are TGTGCCAGCAGCTTAATGGGTCCAGGGGGCTTTGGCTACACCTTC. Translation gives CASSLMGPGGFGYTF.

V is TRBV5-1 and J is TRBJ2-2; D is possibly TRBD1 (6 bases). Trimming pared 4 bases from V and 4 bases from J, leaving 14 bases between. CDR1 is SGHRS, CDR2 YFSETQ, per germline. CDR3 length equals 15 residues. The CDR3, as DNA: TGCGCCAGCAGCCCAGGACAGACTTCCACCGGGGAGCTGTTTTTT. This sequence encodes CASSPGQTSTGELFF.

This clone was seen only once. CDR3: CASSEERATLPRTGELFF. The CDR3 coding sequence is TGTGCCAGCAGTGAAGAGCGGGCAACCCTCCCCCGGACCGGGGAGCTGTTTTTT. The rearrangement links TRBV2 to TRBJ2-2; maybe TRBD2 (6 bases). Germline V gives CDR1 SNHLY, CDR2 FYNNEI. The CDR3 sequence is 18 residues long. Trimming took 1 base from V and 5 from J, leaving 20 bases between them.

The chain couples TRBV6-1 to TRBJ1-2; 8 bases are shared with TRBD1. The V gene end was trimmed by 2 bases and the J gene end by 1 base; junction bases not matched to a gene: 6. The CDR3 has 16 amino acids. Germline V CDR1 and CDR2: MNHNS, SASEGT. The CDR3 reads CASSENRGDLNYGYTF. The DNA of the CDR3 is TGTGCCAGCAGTGAAAACAGGGGGGACCTTAACTATGGCTACACCTTC.

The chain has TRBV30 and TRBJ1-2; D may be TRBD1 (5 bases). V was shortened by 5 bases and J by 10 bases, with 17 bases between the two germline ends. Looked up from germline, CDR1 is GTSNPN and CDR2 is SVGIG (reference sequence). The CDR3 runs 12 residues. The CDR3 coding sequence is TGTGCCTGGGGGAGAACAGGATTTGACTACACCTTC. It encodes CAWGRTGFDYTF.

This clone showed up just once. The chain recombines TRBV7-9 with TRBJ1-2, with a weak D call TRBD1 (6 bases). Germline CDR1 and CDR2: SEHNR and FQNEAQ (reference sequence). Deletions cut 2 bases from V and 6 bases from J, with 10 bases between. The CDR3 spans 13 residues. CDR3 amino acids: CASSLTGWDGYTF. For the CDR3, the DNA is TGTGCCAGCAGCTTAACAGGGTGGGATGGCTACACCTTC.

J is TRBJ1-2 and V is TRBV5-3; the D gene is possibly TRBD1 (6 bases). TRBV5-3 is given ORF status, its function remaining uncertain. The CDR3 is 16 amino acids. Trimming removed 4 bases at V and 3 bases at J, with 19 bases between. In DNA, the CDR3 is TGTGCCAGAAGCAGTCCCCTACAGGGATCTCACTATGGCTACACCTTC. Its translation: CARSSPLQGSHYGYTF.

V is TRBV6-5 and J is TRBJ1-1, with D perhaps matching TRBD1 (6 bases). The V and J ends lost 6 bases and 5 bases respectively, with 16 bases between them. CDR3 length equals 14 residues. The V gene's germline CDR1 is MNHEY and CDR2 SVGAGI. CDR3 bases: TGTGCCAGCAGCCGCCGGGGGGGCAGAACTGAAGCTTTCTTT. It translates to CASSRRGGRTEAFF.

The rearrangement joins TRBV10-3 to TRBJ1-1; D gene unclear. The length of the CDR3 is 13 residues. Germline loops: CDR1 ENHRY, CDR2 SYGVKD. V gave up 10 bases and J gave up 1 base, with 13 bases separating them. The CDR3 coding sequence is TGTGCCACCCTTGAGGGAACGAACACTGAAGCTTTCTTT. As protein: CATLEGTNTEAFF.

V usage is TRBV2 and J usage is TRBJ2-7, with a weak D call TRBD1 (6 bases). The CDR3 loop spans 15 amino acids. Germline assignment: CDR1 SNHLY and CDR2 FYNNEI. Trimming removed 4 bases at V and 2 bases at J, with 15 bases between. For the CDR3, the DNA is TGTGCCAGCAGTGGGAAAGGGGGTATGACCTACGAGCAGTACTTC. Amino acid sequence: CASSGKGGMTYEQYF.

As DNA, the CDR3 is TGCAGTGCTAGAGCAGGAACCCCTAACACCTTC. The encoded protein is CSARAGTPNTF. This sequence joins TRBV20-1 and TRBJ1-2; D gene ambiguous. Germline CDR1 DFQATT, CDR2 SNEGSKA (reference sequence). This CDR3 is built from 11 residues. Between the trimmed V and J ends, which lost 1 base and 12 bases, there was a span of 12 bases.

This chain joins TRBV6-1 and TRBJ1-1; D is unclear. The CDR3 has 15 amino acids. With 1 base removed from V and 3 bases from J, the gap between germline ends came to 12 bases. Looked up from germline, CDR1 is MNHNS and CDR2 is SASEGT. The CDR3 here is CASSEGSPADTEAFF. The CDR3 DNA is TGTGCCAGCAGTGAAGGGTCACCGGCGGACACTGAAGCTTTCTTT.